A selection of T cell receptor beta chains follows, all from one sample in a study of blood T cell repertoires in COVID-19. Sequencing used immunoSEQ multiplex PCR; TCRdb keeps in-frame clones, though not all of them. Found here are 250,000 to 350,000 clones, more than 75% of them singletons; the top ten hold approximately 2.5%. The sequenced sample consisted of PBMCs or T cells enriched from blood (not recorded which). The source of these receptors is a man aged 60 to 69 who had recovered from COVID-19. The CDR3 runs from the conserved cysteine through the conserved F or W. The D gene is left open where the match is weak. Part of the rows lack a size; the others show once, few, many or a class for expanded clones.

j_call clone_size d_call v_call cdr3_aa cdr3_nt
TRBJ2-5 NA TRBD1 TRBV30 CAFGTGAETQYF TGTGCCTTCGGGACAGGGGCAGAGACCCAGTACTTC
TRBJ1-2 NA TRBD1 TRBV11-2 CASSLGGGDYGYTF TGTGCCAGCAGCTTAGGAGGGGGCGACTATGGCTACACCTTC
TRBJ2-3 NA TRBD2 TRBV5-5 CASSPAGTSISQYF TGTGCCAGCAGCCCGGCCGGGACTAGCATTTCGCAGTATTTT
TRBJ2-5 few TRBD2 TRBV5-1 CASSLLAGRETQYF TGCGCCAGCAGCTTGCTAGCGGGACGTGAGACCCAGTACTTC
TRBJ2-2 NA TRBD1 TRBV6-4 CASSEQGVSTGELFF TGTGCCAGCAGTGAACAGGGGGTTAGCACCGGGGAGCTGTTTTTT
TRBJ1-2 NA TRBD1 TRBV5-1 CASSPGTADYYGYTF TGCGCCAGCAGCCCGGGGACAGCGGATTATTATGGCTACACCTTC
TRBJ2-3 NA TRBD2 TRBV7-6 CASSTGLAGRTDTQYF TGTGCCAGCAGCACGGGACTAGCGGGGCGCACAGATACGCAGTATTTT
TRBJ2-5 few TRBD2 TRBV3-1/TRBV3-2 CASSPRDSGRVETQYF TGTGCCAGCAGCCCCCGGGATAGCGGGAGGGTGGAGACCCAGTACTTC
TRBJ2-2 many TRBD2 TRBV7-7 CASSPSGRNTGELFF TGTGCTAGCAGTCCCAGCGGGAGAAACACCGGGGAGCTGTTTTTT
TRBJ2-1 NA NA TRBV5-1 CASRLENPGNEQFF TGCGCCAGCAGATTAGAGAATCCGGGCAATGAGCAGTTCTTC
TRBJ2-3 NA NA TRBV11-2 CASSPTDTQYF TGTGCCAGCAGCCCGACAGATACGCAGTATTTT
TRBJ1-2 NA NA TRBV10-3 CAISELGAPYGYTF TGTGCCATCAGTGAACTGGGGGCCCCTTATGGCTACACCTTC
TRBJ1-4 NA NA TRBV7-8 CASSADSGHEKLFF TGTGCCAGCAGCGCGGACAGCGGTCATGAAAAACTGTTTTTT
TRBJ1-2 NA NA TRBV7-9 CASSPDTRTYYTF TGTGCCAGCAGCCCCGACACCCGGACATACTACACCTTC
TRBJ2-7 NA NA TRBV19 CASSWSVSYEQYF TGTGCCAGTAGTTGGTCAGTCTCCTACGAGCAGTACTTC
TRBJ2-7 NA NA TRBV7-6 CASSLGDRGSYEQYF TGTGCCAGCAGCTTAGGCGATAGGGGGTCCTACGAGCAGTACTTC
TRBJ1-1 NA TRBD1 TRBV5-1 CASSPTGTGSEAFF TGCGCCAGCAGCCCCACCGGGACAGGGTCTGAAGCTTTCTTT
TRBJ2-1 once TRBD2 TRBV14 CASSPPRLAGGSGNEQFF TGTGCCAGCAGCCCCCCTCGACTAGCGGGAGGGAGCGGGAATGAGCAGTTCTTC
TRBJ2-6 NA TRBD1 TRBV7-6 CASSSITGTGKAGANVLTF TGTGCCAGCAGCTCTATAACCGGGACAGGGAAAGCTGGGGCCAACGTCCTGACTTTC
TRBJ1-1 NA NA TRBV29-1 CSVGRVSTEAFF TGCAGCGTAGGCAGGGTCTCGACTGAAGCTTTCTTT
TRBJ2-2 NA TRBD2 TRBV11-2 CASSLGTSGRANTGELFF TGTGCCAGCAGCCTGGGGACTAGCGGGAGGGCGAACACCGGGGAGCTGTTTTTT
TRBJ2-7 NA TRBD2 TRBV7-8 CASSELAGIDEQYF TGTGCCAGCAGCGAACTAGCGGGGATCGACGAGCAGTACTTC
TRBJ1-2 NA NA TRBV5-4 CASSLAGSVIYGYTF TGTGCCAGCAGCTTGGCGGGATCCGTAATCTATGGCTACACCTTC
TRBJ2-1 once NA TRBV2 CASSVRRTSSYNEQFF TGTGCCAGCAGTGTACGGCGGACAAGCTCCTACAATGAGCAGTTCTTC
TRBJ1-5 few NA TRBV10-1 CASNMRKEGPQPQHF TGCGCCAGCAACATGAGAAAGGAGGGGCCTCAGCCCCAGCATTTT
TRBJ1-4 NA TRBD1 TRBV7-9 CASRKGTGGNEKLFF TGTGCCAGCAGAAAAGGGACAGGGGGTAATGAAAAACTGTTTTTT
TRBJ2-1 NA TRBD2 TRBV9 CASSGLASSYNEQFF TGTGCCAGCAGCGGACTAGCGAGCTCCTACAATGAGCAGTTCTTC
TRBJ1-2 once TRBD1 TRBV7-9 CASSLGQGKEANYGYTF TGTGCCAGCAGCCTCGGACAGGGTAAAGAAGCTAACTATGGCTACACCTTC